This entry lists 27 T cell receptor beta chains sequenced from one sample in a study of regulatory T cells in long-lasting Graves disease. As for time point: newly diagnosed GD, antithyroid drugs for less than 3 months. PBMC RNA was the source of the TCR library. CDR3 regions were amplified by Arm-PCR using iRepertoire HTBI primers to build TCR beta libraries. Each CDR3 protein is one row after TCRdb ran MiXCR on the multiplex PCR reads. Of 400,000 to 550,000 distinct CDR3 sequences listed, about 15% are singletons. These data are also associated with another study on T cells in Graves' hyperthyroidism and ophthalmopathy.

Sequences were derived from peripheral blood mononuclear cells (PBMCs), sampled at new diagnosis, from a patient treated with antithyroid drugs. These TCRs come from a woman in her 30s with Graves disease.

The chain combines TRBV20-1 with TRBJ1-4, with 7 positions matching TRBD1. Germline-derived CDR1 and CDR2 are DFQATT and SNEGSKA (reference sequence). Trimming cost V 5 bases and J 7 bases; bases outside gene matches: 13. This CDR3 has 15 residues. CDR3 nucleotides: TGCAGTGCTGGGGGTGGAGGGGGCTTGGGTGAAAAACTGTTTTTT. Translation: CSAGGGGGLGEKLFF.

The chain links TRBV28 to TRBJ1-4, with D hard to call. The CDR3 spans 14 residues. In germline, CDR1 is MDHEN, CDR2 SYDVKM. Trimming removed 2 bases at V and 4 bases at J, with 8 bases between. The chain's CDR3 is CASSLRQINEKLFF. CDR3 in DNA: TGTGCCAGCAGTTTAAGGCAGATTAATGAAAAACTGTTTTTT.

This clonotype was seen repeatedly, ten times or more. The genes are TRBV28 and TRBJ2-7; D might be TRBD2 (6 bases). V shed 5 bases and J shed 6 bases, with 23 bases lying between them. The CDR3 runs 16 residues. Per germline, CDR1 MDHEN and CDR2 SYDVKM. The CDR3 spells CASSLAGGAGLIEQYF. CDR3 DNA sequence: TGTGCCAGCAGTCTCGCCGGAGGAGCGGGTCTAATCGAGCAGTACTTC.

This clonotype was observed a handful of times. V and J are TRBV4-1 and TRBJ1-2, with no clear D. The CDR3 runs to 13 residues. V was pared by 2 bases and J by 8 bases, with 12 bases between. The germline V gene has CDR1 MGHRA and CDR2 YSYEKL. The CDR3 loop is CASSQNGHAGYTF. CDR3 in DNA: TGCGCCAGCAGCCAAAATGGCCATGCGGGCTACACCTTC.

This clonotype has ten or more counts. This chain uses TRBV12-3 or TRBV12-4 with TRBJ1-1, with D possibly being TRBD1 (5 bases). The CDR3 runs 15 residues. Trimming removed 1 base from V and 1 base from J, with 10 bases in between. CDR3 coding DNA: TGTGCCAGCAGTTTAGTGGCGGGGGGGAACACTGAAGCTTTCTTT. Amino acids: CASSLVAGGNTEAFF.

In the case of this clonotype: At one end the junction does not follow the germline gene, possibly because of a read error. The chain carries TRBV28 and TRBJ2-1, with TRBD2 matching 7 bases. The CDR3 length is 15 residues. Germline values: CDR1 MDHEN, CDR2 SYDVKM. Here the CDR3 DNA reads TGTGCCACCCTCCCCCCCGGGGGGTCCTACAGTGAGCAGTTCTTC. Encoded protein: CATLPPGGSYSEQFF.

In this sample, this clonotype turned up many times. The chain employs TRBV5-1 and TRBJ1-5, with D possibly being TRBD1 (6 bases). The V gene lost 4 bases and the J gene lost 0 bases, with 8 bases spanning the gap. This CDR3 contains 14 residues. The germline V gene has CDR1 SGHRS and CDR2 YFSETQ. DNA for the CDR3: TGCGCCAGCAGCACGGACAGTAGCAATCAGCCCCAGCATTTT. It specifies CASSTDSSNQPQHF.

Details on this clonotype: Just one base apart from a much larger clone, this may be a read error. The rearrangement links TRBV2 to TRBJ2-7; possibly TRBD1 for D (6 bases). Trimming took off 0 bases at V and 5 bases at J, with 11 bases between the two ends. Germline loops: CDR1 SNHLY, CDR2 FYNNEI. CDR3 length equals 14 residues. CDR3 in DNA: TGTGCCAGCAGTGAAGCGGGGGCGATTCACGAGCAGTACTTC. It is translated as CASSEAGAIHEQYF. Together with reference TRBV2 and TRBJ2-7, the CDR3 gives the full variable domain: EPEVTQTPSHQVTQMGQEVILRCVPISNHLYFYWYRQILGQKVEFLVSFYNNEISEKSEIFDDQFSVERPDGSNFTLKIRSTKLEDSAMYFCASSEAGAIHEQYFGPGTRLTVT.

This clonotype showed up many times. The chain couples TRBV28 to TRBJ2-1; TRBD2 aligns across 13 bases. The CDR3 contains 15 residues. CDR1 and CDR2 (germline): MDHEN, SYDVKM. V gave up 3 bases and J gave up 11 bases; unmatched junction bases: 7. The chain's CDR3 is CASSFRTSGSLKQFF. DNA of the CDR3: TGTGCCAGCAGTTTCAGGACTAGCGGGAGTCTTAAGCAGTTCTTC.

Comments on this clonotype: A single base is all that separates this from a far larger clone, so a read error is likely. This chain uses TRBV4-1 with TRBJ2-1; maybe TRBD1 (5 bases). The CDR3 runs to 13 residues. Germline V gene lookup returns CDR1 MGHRA and CDR2 YSYEKL. The CDR3 here is CASNLRVYNEQFF. The CDR3 nucleotides are TGTGCCAGCAACCTCAGGGTTTACAATGAGCAGTTCTTC.

The rearrangement links TRBV10-1 to TRBJ1-4, with 8 positions matching TRBD1. J gave up 8 bases and V 3 bases, and 5 bases lay outside the gene matches. This CDR3 is 14 amino acids long. Germline assignment: CDR1 WNHNN and CDR2 SYGVQD (reference sequence). The CDR3 protein is CASSDVTGEEKLFF. CDR3 bases: TGCGCCAGCAGTGATGTGACAGGGGAGGAAAAACTGTTTTTT.

This clonotype showed up just a few times. Just one base apart from a much larger clone, this may be a read error. The chain employs TRBV2 and TRBJ1-2, with TRBD1 as a possible D gene (5 bases). Germline V gives CDR1 SNHLY, CDR2 FYNNEI. This CDR3 contains 14 residues. CDR3 DNA: TGTGCCGGCAGTGATCGAGGGGTCGACTATGGCTACACCTTC. Amino acids: CAGSDRGVDYGYTF.

The rearrangement joins TRBV6-1 to TRBJ1-3, with TRBD1 as a possible D gene (6 bases). CDR3 length: 14 amino acids. Per the germline V gene, CDR1 is MNHNS and CDR2 is SASEGT. Trimming took off 6 bases at V and 0 bases at J, with 9 bases between the two ends. The CDR3 DNA reads as TGTGCCAGCAGGAAACAGGGCTCTGGAAACACCATATATTTT. Protein sequence: CASRKQGSGNTIYF.

The chain has TRBV5-1 and TRBJ2-1; 9 nucleotides agree with TRBD2. The CDR3 contains 15 residues. CDR1 is SGHRS, CDR2 YFSETQ, per germline. V shed 0 bases, J shed 10 bases, and the junction held 8 bases outside the gene matches. CDR3 sequence (DNA): TGCGCCAGCAGCTTGGAAATTAGCGGGAGTGGCGAGCAGTTCTTC. This encodes CASSLEISGSGEQFF.

This clonotype came up a few times. V usage is TRBV5-8 and J usage is TRBJ2-7, with 7 bases identical to TRBD2. The V segment lost 2 bases and the J segment 0 bases; nucleotides outside the gene matches: 5. CDR1 is SGHTS and CDR2 is YDEGEE in the germline V gene. The CDR3 covers 15 residues. CDR3 residues: CASSFVGEGSYEQYF. The CDR3, as DNA: TGTGCCAGCAGCTTTGTAGGGGAGGGCTCCTACGAGCAGTACTTC. The full variable domain, with the rest looked up from reference TRBV5-8 and TRBJ2-7, is EAGVTQSPTHLIKTRGQQATLRCSPISGHTSVYWYQQALGLGLQFLLWYDEGEERNRGNFPPRFSGRQFPNYSSELNVNALELEDSALYLCASSFVGEGSYEQYFGPGTRLTVT.

This clonotype has more than one count but fewer than ten. The junction does not match germline at one end; this may be a read error. The chain links TRBV2 to TRBJ2-1, with no clear D. Germline CDR1 reads SNHLY; CDR2 reads FYNNEI. CDR3 length: 16 amino acids. The DNA for the CDR3 is TGTGTCAGCAGTGAAGCACGCCCAGCACCCTACAATGAGCAGTTCTTC. This codes for CVSSEARPAPYNEQFF.

There are many counts of this clonotype. V and J are TRBV14 and TRBJ2-1, with 10 bases lining up with TRBD1. Trimming took 3 bases from V and 9 from J; bases not matched to a gene: 2. The CDR3 is 13 residues long. The germline gives CDR1 SGHDN, CDR2 FVKESK. As DNA, the CDR3 is TGTGCCAGCAGCCAGGACAGGGGGGGTGAGCAGTTCTTC. Translated, it gives CASSQDRGGEQFF.

This clonotype was seen repeatedly, ten times or more. This chain joins TRBV18 and TRBJ2-7, with TRBD1 as a possible D gene (6 bases). The CDR3 consists of 14 residues. Germline V gives CDR1 KGHSH, CDR2 LQKENI. Trimming took 3 bases from V and 7 from J, leaving 16 bases between them. CDR3 amino acids: CASSPIGTPFEQYF. In nucleotides, the CDR3 is TGTGCCAGCTCACCGATCGGGACACCGTTTGAGCAGTACTTC.

The chain couples TRBV6-5 to TRBJ2-7; 9 bases match TRBD1. Germline CDR1 is MNHEY and CDR2 is SVGAGI. Trimming removed 2 bases from V and 2 bases from J; junction bases left unmatched: 10. This CDR3 is 17 amino acids long. The CDR3 spells CASSYGVGQGRTYEQYF. CDR3 DNA sequence: TGTGCCAGCAGTTACGGGGTTGGACAGGGGCGAACCTACGAGCAGTACTTC.

The chain links TRBV6-2 or TRBV6-3 to TRBJ1-3; D possibly corresponds to TRBD1 (6 bases). Deletions cut 4 bases from V and 0 bases from J, with 19 bases between. Germline loops: CDR1 MNHEY, CDR2 SVGEGT. The CDR3 length is 18 residues. In DNA form, the CDR3 reads TGTGCCAGCAGTTCATCCCGGGACAAAGATTCCTCTGGAAACACCATATATTTT. Encoded protein: CASSSSRDKDSSGNTIYF.

This clonotype has more than one count but fewer than ten. The gene calls are TRBV29-1 and TRBJ2-1; the D gene is possibly TRBD2 (6 bases). Between the trimmed V and J ends, which lost 0 bases and 14 bases, there was a span of 11 bases. In germline, CDR1 is SQVTM, CDR2 ANQGSEA. The CDR3 runs to 11 residues. CDR3 region: CSVEDPGGEFF. The CDR3 DNA sequence: TGCAGCGTTGAAGATCCCGGGGGTGAGTTCTTC.

This clonotype was recorded a few times. This rearrangement joins TRBV6-1 to TRBJ1-5, with D perhaps TRBD1 (5 bases). Germline V CDR1 and CDR2: MNHNS, SASEGT. CDR3 length: 14 amino acids. V dropped 6 bases and J dropped 5 bases, with 14 bases sitting between them. The CDR3: CASSPDSAHQPQHF. CDR3 nucleotide sequence: TGTGCCAGCAGCCCCGACAGTGCCCATCAGCCCCAGCATTTT.

The chain joins TRBV24-1 to TRBJ1-6; D is uncertain. With 4 bases removed from V and 13 bases from J, the gap between germline ends came to 13 bases. This CDR3 region has 13 residues. Per germline, CDR1 KGHDR and CDR2 SFDVKD. CDR3 in amino acids: CATSDGPLLPLHF. The DNA for the CDR3 is TGTGCCACCAGTGACGGACCCCTCCTTCCCCTCCACTTT.

This clonotype was counted between two and nine times. J is TRBJ2-3 and V is TRBV5-1; D is unclear. Germline CDR1 is SGHRS and CDR2 is YFSETQ. Trimming removed 0 bases from V and 4 bases from J, with 6 bases in between. This CDR3 is built from 13 residues. CDR3: CASSLALPDTQYF. In DNA, the CDR3 is TGCGCCAGCAGCTTGGCCCTGCCAGATACGCAGTATTTT. The whole variable domain, filled in from reference TRBV5-1 and TRBJ2-3, reads KAGVTQTPRYLIKTRGQQVTLSCSPISGHRSVSWYQQTPGQGLQFLFEYFSETQRNKGNFPGRFSGRQFSNSRSEMNVSTLELGDSALYLCASSLALPDTQYFGPGTRLTVL.

A few counts support this clonotype. The J gene is TRBJ2-1, the V gene TRBV20-1; 8 nucleotides agree with TRBD2. Germline CDR1 reads DFQATT; CDR2 reads SNEGSKA (reference sequence). With V trimmed by 0 bases and J by 0 bases, 13 bases remained unmatched. There are 19 residues in the CDR3. The DNA for the CDR3 is TGCAGTGCTAGAGATCCGAATAGCGGGACTCCTAGCTCCTACAATGAGCAGTTCTTC. Residues: CSARDPNSGTPSSYNEQFF.

Regarding this clonotype: The junction shows a germline mismatch at one end, possibly a read error. The chain combines TRBV13 with TRBJ2-1, with D perhaps matching TRBD1 (6 bases). The CDR3 loop spans 14 amino acids. Germline assignment: CDR1 PRHDT and CDR2 FYEKMQ (reference sequence). The chain's CDR3 is CASSPEGVDNEQLF. The CDR3 DNA reads TGTGCCAGCAGCCCCGAGGGGGTCGACAATGAGCAGCTCTTC.

This clonotype was recorded many times. The rearrangement joins TRBV20-1 to TRBJ2-1; weak D call: TRBD2 (5 bases). The CDR3 has 18 residues. Looked up from germline, CDR1 is DFQATT and CDR2 is SNEGSKA (reference sequence). V dropped 3 bases and J dropped 0 bases, with 21 bases sitting between them. CDR3 DNA sequence: TGCAGTGCTAGGGGGTGGCTAGCTAGTTCTAGCTCCTACAATGAGCAGTTCTTC. Its translation: CSARGWLASSSSYNEQFF.